Presented here are 27 T cell receptor beta chains from one specimen sequenced in a study of response to subunit inactivated influenza vaccine. TCRdb analysed the RT-PCR reads with MiXCR anew, one entry per CDR3 protein. The repertoire consists of about 520,000 distinct CDR3 sequences, with roughly 27% occurring once and the leading ten covering less than 2.5%. The input for sequencing was CD4+ T cells sorted from PBMCs, taken around 5 days after vaccination. These receptors were collected from a man aged 45-65 years who received an inactivated influenza vaccine.

J is TRBJ2-5 and V is TRBV20-1; TRBD1 matches at 7 bases. Per germline, CDR1 DFQATT and CDR2 SNEGSKA (reference sequence). With V trimmed by 0 bases and J by 3 bases, 7 bases remained unmatched. This CDR3 is 15 amino acids long. The CDR3 sequence is CSARDGRGTEETQYF. CDR3 bases: TGCAGTGCTAGAGATGGTAGGGGGACAGAAGAGACCCAGTACTTC.

This clonotype came up a few times. The chain combines TRBV12-3 or TRBV12-4 with TRBJ1-5; D gene unclear. Trimming pared 1 base from V and 1 base from J, leaving 8 bases between. The CDR3 is made up of 15 amino acids. The CDR3 DNA reads as TGTGCCAGCAGTTTAGAGGCGCGGAGCAATCAGCCCCAGCATTTT. It yields the protein CASSLEARSNQPQHF.

The chain couples TRBV20-1 to TRBJ2-5; 9 bases are a match to TRBD2. V was pared by 5 bases and J by 3 bases, with 7 bases of the junction left unmatched. Germline CDR1 DFQATT, CDR2 SNEGSKA (reference sequence). This CDR3 region has 14 residues. CDR3 DNA sequence: TGCAGTGCTCTTTTTTTAGCGGGAGAAGAGACCCAGTACTTC. It codes for CSALFLAGEETQYF.

The chain has TRBV27 and TRBJ2-7; TRBD2 matches at 14 bases. Germline V lookup: CDR1 MNHEY, CDR2 SMNVEV (reference sequence). This CDR3 is built from 14 residues. The J segment lost 4 bases and the V segment lost 6 bases, leaving 2 bases of the junction unmatched. The CDR3 nucleotides are TGTGCCAGCAGCCGGACTAGCGGGAGGTACGAGCAGTACTTC. As protein: CASSRTSGRYEQYF.

The rearrangement joins TRBV4-2 to TRBJ2-2, with 11 positions matching TRBD2. The ends lost 0 bases at V and 6 bases at J; junction bases unmatched: 9. Germline CDR1 is LGHNA and CDR2 is YNFKEQ. This CDR3 comprises 18 residues. The chain's CDR3 is CASSQDRTSGPFAGELFF. As DNA, the CDR3 is TGTGCCAGCAGCCAAGATAGGACTAGCGGGCCCTTTGCCGGGGAGCTGTTTTTT.

The sample holds many counts of this clonotype. J is TRBJ2-1 and V is TRBV6-2 or TRBV6-3, with D maybe TRBD2 (6 bases). The CDR3 runs to 12 residues. Germline lookup yields CDR1 MNHEY and CDR2 SVGEGT. Trimming took 7 bases from V and 6 from J, leaving 10 bases between them. CDR3 sequence reads: CASTQGGNEQFF. The CDR3 DNA reads TGTGCCAGCACGCAGGGAGGCAATGAGCAGTTCTTC.

This clonotype was recorded at least ten times. Written as DNA, the CDR3 is TGTGCCAGCAGCTTAGAGGGGCGACGGAGACTAGCCAAAAACATTCAGTACTTC. Protein product: CASSLEGRRRLAKNIQYF. The rearrangement joins TRBV7-8 to TRBJ2-4, with D perhaps TRBD1 (5 bases). This CDR3 region has 18 residues. Per the germline V gene, CDR1 is SGHVS and CDR2 is FQNEAQ. V lost 1 base and J lost 0, with 16 bases in between.

V is TRBV5-4 and J is TRBJ2-1, with D possibly being TRBD2 (6 bases). This CDR3 region has 17 residues. Between the trimmed V and J ends, which lost 3 bases and 0 bases, there was a span of 16 bases. From germline, CDR1 is SGHNT and CDR2 YYREEE (reference sequence). CDR3 coding DNA: TGTGCCAGCAGCTATGACCCTCTCGGGAGCTCCTACAATGAGCAGTTCTTC. This translates into CASSYDPLGSSYNEQFF.

The V and J genes are TRBV29-1 and TRBJ2-5; D not certain. This CDR3 has 12 amino acids. The V and J ends lost 7 bases and 5 bases respectively, with 14 bases between them. Germline V gives CDR1 SQVTM, CDR2 ANQGSEA. The CDR3 DNA follows: TGCAGCGCAAGTGACTCGGTGGAGACCCAGTACTTC. This gives the protein CSASDSVETQYF.

V gene TRBV29-1 combines with J gene TRBJ1-1; TRBD1 is a possible D gene (6 bases). The germline V and J ends were trimmed by 4 bases and 6 bases, with 12 bases remaining between them. This CDR3 has 12 amino acids. Germline V gene lookup returns CDR1 SQVTM and CDR2 ANQGSEA. This CDR3 is CSVGGGGAEAFF. In DNA, the CDR3 is TGCAGCGTTGGAGGGGGGGGAGCTGAAGCTTTCTTT.

V usage is TRBV7-2 and J usage is TRBJ2-3; D ambiguous. The CDR3 totals 13 residues. Germline CDR1 and CDR2: SGHTA and FQGNSA. Trimming took off 1 base at V and 6 bases at J, with 8 bases between the two ends. This CDR3 reads CASSLVPLDTQYF. The CDR3 coding sequence is TGTGCCAGCAGCTTAGTCCCTCTGGATACGCAGTATTTT.

This rearrangement joins TRBV27 to TRBJ2-7; 8 positions agree with TRBD1. The germline V gene encodes CDR1 MNHEY and CDR2 SMNVEV (reference sequence). Germline trimming cut 10 bases from V and 4 bases from J; bases unmatched to any gene: 9. This CDR3 has 13 residues. The CDR3 bases are TGTGCCACCCTCCGGGACAGGAGTTACGAGCAGTACTTC. Protein product: CATLRDRSYEQYF.

This clonotype was found a few times. The V and J genes are TRBV10-3 and TRBJ2-1; 14 bases agree with TRBD2. This CDR3 region has 18 residues. Germline CDR1 ENHRY, CDR2 SYGVKD. V lost 7 bases and J lost 0; bases outside the gene matches: 8. Here the CDR3 reads CAITRLAGGPSSYNEQFF. The CDR3 DNA sequence: TGTGCCATCACACGACTAGCGGGGGGGCCTAGCTCCTACAATGAGCAGTTCTTC.

This clonotype showed up just a few times. The CDR3 DNA reads TGCGCCAGTGGAACAGGGCATCTTGACTATGGCTACACCTTC. Its protein product is CASGTGHLDYGYTF. This sequence joins TRBV5-1 and TRBJ1-2; tentative D call: TRBD1 (6 bases). This CDR3 spans 14 amino acids. V lost 8 bases to trimming and J lost 3 bases, with 17 bases between them. The V gene's germline CDR1 is SGHRS and CDR2 YFSETQ.

This chain links TRBV29-1 with TRBJ2-3, with a tentative D call TRBD2 (6 bases). The V gene lost 4 bases and the J gene lost 3 bases, with 17 bases spanning the gap. From germline, CDR1 is SQVTM and CDR2 ANQGSEA. The CDR3 sequence is 15 residues long. CDR3: CSVVGGIGGTDTQYF. CDR3 coding DNA: TGCAGCGTTGTCGGCGGGATAGGCGGGACAGATACGCAGTATTTT.

This clonotype was seen a few times. The rearrangement joins TRBV28 to TRBJ2-7, with 8 bases fitting TRBD1. The CDR3 consists of 14 residues. Germline CDR1 and CDR2: MDHEN and SYDVKM. V shed 10 bases and J 4 bases; nucleotides not matched to a gene: 12. CDR3 coding DNA: TGTGCCATCTCCGCCGGGACAGGTGTTTACGAGCAGTACTTC. It specifies CAISAGTGVYEQYF.

The chain employs TRBV19 and TRBJ1-1; tentative D call: TRBD1 (6 bases). Germline V CDR1 and CDR2: LNHDA, SQIVND (reference sequence). V shed 5 bases and J shed 3 bases, with 10 bases lying between them. This CDR3 is 13 amino acids long. The CDR3, as DNA: TGTGCCAGTAGTTGGGCAGGGGACACTGAAGCTTTCTTT. Protein: CASSWAGDTEAFF.

The table lists this clonotype with a few counts. The V gene is TRBV15, the J gene TRBJ2-1, with 8 bases matching TRBD2. Germline V gene sequence: CDR1 LNHNV, CDR2 YYDKDF (reference sequence). This CDR3 is built from 16 residues. V gave up 8 bases and J gave up 4 bases; unmatched junction bases: 13. CDR3 sequence: CATVRSAGGQYNEQFF. The CDR3 bases are TGTGCCACCGTGAGAAGCGCGGGAGGCCAATACAATGAGCAGTTCTTC.

In DNA form, the CDR3 reads TGTGCCAGCAGTGAGGGCAGGGGCAATCAGCCCCAGCATTTT. Translated, it gives CASSEGRGNQPQHF. The chain has TRBV2 and TRBJ1-5, with a possible D match to TRBD1 (5 bases). Deletions cut 3 bases from V and 2 bases from J, with 8 bases between. The germline V gene has CDR1 SNHLY and CDR2 FYNNEI. The CDR3 spans 14 residues.

The chain recombines TRBV20-1 with TRBJ2-2; no clear D gene. V was trimmed by 0 bases and J by 4 bases, leaving 9 bases between them. Germline-derived CDR1 and CDR2 are DFQATT and SNEGSKA (reference sequence). The CDR3 extends over 14 amino acids. Here the CDR3 reads CSAREVGPTGELFF. The CDR3 region has the DNA TGCAGTGCTAGAGAAGTCGGCCCCACCGGGGAGCTGTTTTTT.

In this sample, this clonotype turned up many times. V is TRBV9 and J is TRBJ2-1; 10 bases fit TRBD2. The length of the CDR3 is 15 residues. The germline gives CDR1 SGDLS, CDR2 YYNGEE. Trimming cost V 2 bases and J 4 bases; bases outside gene matches: 3. CDR3 DNA: TGTGCCAGCAGCGTTACTAGCGGGACATACAATGAGCAGTTCTTC. Amino acid sequence: CASSVTSGTYNEQFF.

This clonotype came up a few times. The chain recombines TRBV5-4 with TRBJ2-7; no clear D. This CDR3 contains 15 residues. Germline values: CDR1 SGHNT, CDR2 YYREEE (reference sequence). V lost 0 bases to trimming and J lost 6 bases, with 16 bases between them. The CDR3 sequence: CASSLDRTKEGEQYF. The CDR3 nucleotides read TGTGCCAGCAGCTTGGATAGGACCAAGGAAGGCGAGCAGTACTTC.

This rearrangement joins TRBV20-1 to TRBJ2-7; 13 bases match TRBD2. Unmatched junction bases numbered 11, after V lost 3 bases and J lost 6 bases. CDR3 size: 16 residues. The V gene's germline CDR1 is DFQATT and CDR2 SNEGSKA (reference sequence). This CDR3 reads CSASPGTSGKGGEQYF. CDR3 DNA: TGCAGTGCTAGCCCCGGGACTAGCGGGAAAGGAGGCGAGCAGTACTTC.

The V gene is TRBV12-3 or TRBV12-4, the J gene TRBJ1-2, with no clear D. V was pared by 3 bases and J by 2 bases, with 7 bases between. This CDR3 spans 13 amino acids. This chain's CDR3 is CASSFSQNYGYTF. The CDR3 DNA is TGTGCCAGCAGTTTCTCCCAGAACTATGGCTACACCTTC.

This clonotype showed up just once. J is TRBJ2-7 and V is TRBV7-9; 13 bases line up with TRBD2. Germline V gene sequence: CDR1 SEHNR, CDR2 FQNEAQ (reference sequence). The CDR3 is 17 residues long. Trimming removed 5 bases from V and 6 bases from J; junction bases left unmatched: 13. CDR3 residues: CASSATSGRASSAEQYF. Here the CDR3 DNA reads TGTGCCAGCAGCGCTACTAGCGGGAGGGCCTCGTCGGCCGAGCAGTACTTC.

This clonotype was counted at least ten times. The gene calls are TRBV5-1 and TRBJ2-3; D may be TRBD1 or TRBD2 (5 bases each). V was pared by 0 bases and J by 3 bases, with 11 bases between. The CDR3 is 15 residues long. Germline loops: CDR1 SGHRS, CDR2 YFSETQ. Here the CDR3 reads CASSLGTGQTDTQYF. The CDR3 DNA sequence: TGCGCCAGCAGCTTGGGAACGGGGCAGACAGATACGCAGTATTTT.

This clonotype has a handful of counts. The chain employs TRBV7-9 and TRBJ1-3, with D possibly being TRBD1 (6 bases). This CDR3 contains 14 residues. V gave up 1 base and J gave up 5 bases, with 9 bases separating them. The germline V gene has CDR1 SEHNR and CDR2 FQNEAQ (reference sequence). The CDR3 protein is CASSLEQGRNTIYF. The CDR3, as DNA: TGTGCCAGCAGCTTAGAACAGGGAAGAAACACCATATATTTT. Full variable domain (outside the CDR3, taken from reference TRBV7-9 and TRBJ1-3): DTGVSQNPRHKITKRGQNVTFRCDPISEHNRLYWYRQTLGQGPEFLTYFQNEAQLEKSRLLSDRFSAERPKGSFSTLEIQRTEQGDSAMYLCASSLEQGRNTIYFGEGSWLTVV.